This T cell receptor (beta chain) came from a study of early T cells in non-severe SARS-CoV-2 infection (dated by TCRdb to the early 2020s). About the investigation overall: Because TCR sequencing relied on bulk RNA taken from unsorted whole blood, pairing of alpha and beta chains was not possible.

In this sample, this clonotype turned up a few times. The specificity of this receptor is unknown. No base quality information exists; no much larger clone differs at one position. Set within a cohort of healthcare workers in London, UK, this nested case-control study involved weekly PCR testing of nasopharyngeal swabs along with blood sampling. Healthcare workers were enrolled in the week of the UK lockdown, from 23 to 31 March 2020, and were followed every week for up to roughly 15 weeks. Receptors were amplified or captured by 5' RACE. This sample was sequenced with a NextSeq 500. Unique molecular identifiers were attached to individual cDNA molecules in the TCR library protocol so that sequencing error and PCR bias could be corrected. Both TCR alpha and beta chains were sequenced, and tight co-correlation was observed between alpha and beta sequence abundances in each sample. In the source study's methods: V gene, J gene and CDR3 annotation of TCR sequences was performed with Decombinator V4. TCRs were defined as expanded if a significant change between any two time points was detected under a Poisson model with p below 0.0001. Abundances of TCRs were expressed as counts per million after normalisation to the total number of TCRs sequenced in each sample. TRAV1-2 paired with TRAJ12, TRAJ20 or TRAJ33 defined MAIT TCRs, while TRAV10 paired with TRAJ18 defined iNKT TCRs. VDJdb, accessed 1 November 2021, was searched for CMV, EBV and SARS-CoV-2 annotated TCRs, excluding TCRs annotated for multiple antigens. TCRdb cleaned the public reads at Q25 with fastp, built clones with MiXCR and kept in-frame beta chains. One record per CDR3 amino acid sequence lists the most common genes and DNA. The V and J calls were not made by the authors but by TCRdb's processing. In all, the sample holds roughly 75,000 distinct CDR3 sequences, and about 15% of those were seen once. About 2.6% of the sample is taken by the ten largest.

V is shortened by 6 bases, J by 0 bases, and the region joining them spans 11 bases. Looking up the germline V gene yields CDR1 SQVTM and CDR2 ANQGSEA. The CDR3 covers 13 residues, taking in both the cysteine and the phenylalanine. Just the 39-base CDR3 DNA is kept, in frame starting at base 1. Points the paper makes about the study in general: Matching against VDJdb was skewed toward anti-spike CD8 responses, likely underestimated virus-specific expansions, and missed private and CD4 specificities.

Sequenced material: whole blood. The receptor comes from an adult who was a healthcare worker with PCR-confirmed SARS-CoV-2 infection or an uninfected control (not recorded which). Recombination linked TRBV29-1 to TRBJ1-1; the D gene cannot be named for sure. The CDR3 protein sequence reads: CSVVGRLNTEAFF. The bases read TGCAGCGTGGTCGGCCGGTTGAACACTGAAGCTTTCTTT.